The 18 T cell receptor beta chains given below trace back to one sample, sequenced in a study of T cells expressing NK-cell markers. TCRdb reprocessed the 5' RACE reads, with one entry per CDR3 protein and no DNA. The repertoire table contains more than 400,000 distinct CDR3 sequences. Specimen: blood T cells: a sorted CD56 or NKG2C T cell subset, CD4+ or CD8+ T cells, or bulk PBMC T cells (not recorded which). Receptor source: a woman aged 18-69 years in good health.

CDR3 amino acids: CASSQDPAGQGGEKLFF. The chain is built from TRBV4-2 and TRBJ1-4; TCRdb gives TRBD1 as the D gene, but with no DNA this cannot be confirmed. CDR3 length: 17 amino acids. Germline-derived CDR1 and CDR2 are LGHNA and YNFKEQ.

The J gene is TRBJ2-3, the V gene TRBV3-1; no DNA is available, so the TRBD1 call from TCRdb remains unchecked. Looked up from germline, CDR1 is LGHDT and CDR2 is YNNKEL (reference sequence). The length of the CDR3 is 13 residues. Here the CDR3 reads CASSQTGADTQYF.

J is TRBJ2-7 and V is TRBV28; TCRdb's assignment of TRBD1 cannot be checked, as there is no DNA. CDR1 is MDHEN and CDR2 is SYDVKM in the germline V gene. This CDR3 region has 15 residues. CDR3 region: CASSWTGAFLDEQYF.

This sequence joins TRBV30 and TRBJ2-5; TCRdb reports TRBD2, a call that lacks DNA to check it against. Germline V gives CDR1 GTSNPN, CDR2 SVGIG (reference sequence). The CDR3 extends over 11 amino acids. The CDR3 sequence is CAWGSGETQYF.

CDR3 sequence: CASSRDPGGRKDTQYF. The J gene is TRBJ2-3, the V gene TRBV5-8; TCRdb designates TRBD1, a call that cannot be tested without DNA. Germline V gene sequence: CDR1 SGHTS, CDR2 YDEGEE. This CDR3 spans 16 amino acids.

The genes are TRBV10-3 and TRBJ2-3; the D call of TRBD1 rests on TCRdb alone, since no DNA is present to check it. Germline CDR1 is ENHRY and CDR2 is SYGVKD. The CDR3 totals 13 residues. The CDR3 here is CAIRQGATDTQYF.

V and J are TRBV7-2 and TRBJ1-4; as DNA is missing, the TRBD1 call by TCRdb cannot be tested. This CDR3 is built from 15 residues. Germline lookup yields CDR1 SGHTA and CDR2 FQGNSA. CDR3 protein: CASSPGRGRDEKLFF.

The rearrangement links TRBV5-4 to TRBJ1-2. Germline V lookup: CDR1 SGHNT, CDR2 YYREEE (reference sequence). This CDR3 has 12 residues. The CDR3 reads CASRGGGYGYTF. The full variable domain, with the rest looked up from reference TRBV5-4 and TRBJ1-2, is ETGVTQSPTHLIKTRGQQVTLRCSSQSGHNTVSWYQQALGQGPQFIFQYYREEENGRGNFPPRFSGLQFPNYSSELNVNALELDDSALYLCASRGGGYGYTFGSGTRLTVV.

The J gene is TRBJ1-1, the V gene TRBV6-5; TCRdb indicates TRBD1, and absent DNA this call remains unverified. Per the germline V gene, CDR1 is MNHEY and CDR2 is SVGAGI. The CDR3 has 15 amino acids. The CDR3 reads CASSNRDRGNTEAFF.

The V gene is TRBV27, the J gene TRBJ2-3; as DNA is missing, the TRBD2 call by TCRdb cannot be tested. This CDR3 region has 18 residues. Per germline, CDR1 MNHEY and CDR2 SMNVEV (reference sequence). CDR3 protein: CASSLVYLAGVQVDTQYF.

V gene TRBV10-3 combines with J gene TRBJ1-2; TCRdb gives TRBD1 as the D gene, but with no DNA this cannot be confirmed. From germline, CDR1 is ENHRY and CDR2 SYGVKD. This CDR3 contains 11 residues. This CDR3 reads CASTTGRGYTF.

V usage is TRBV4-2 and J usage is TRBJ2-1; absent DNA, TCRdb's TRBD2 call cannot be checked. The germline V gene has CDR1 LGHNA and CDR2 YNFKEQ. The CDR3 length is 22 residues. The CDR3 loop is CASSQPIPLAGGPHMTVNEQFF.

CDR3: CASSPVAVGTGELFF. J is TRBJ2-2 and V is TRBV12-3 or TRBV12-4; TCRdb designates TRBD1, a call that cannot be tested without DNA. The CDR3 has 15 amino acids.

V is TRBV7-3 and J is TRBJ1-3. This CDR3 has 14 amino acids. Germline-derived CDR1 and CDR2 are SGHTA and FQGTGA. The CDR3: CASSLTGGGNTIYF.

This rearrangement joins TRBV20-1 to TRBJ2-3. The CDR3 contains 12 residues. CDR1 is DFQATT, CDR2 SNEGSKA, per germline (reference sequence). Here the CDR3 reads CSARDSADTQYF.

This chain uses TRBV28 with TRBJ2-1; absent DNA, TCRdb's TRBD2 call cannot be checked. The CDR3 is made up of 16 amino acids. Germline CDR1 MDHEN, CDR2 SYDVKM. The CDR3 reads CASSSQKGGTSGRKFF.

The chain uses TRBV12-3 or TRBV12-4 and TRBJ2-1; checking the TCRdb D call of TRBD2 is not possible without DNA. CDR3 length equals 15 residues. CDR3 protein: CASSARLAGRNEQFF.

The chain combines TRBV7-7 with TRBJ2-1; as DNA is missing, the TRBD1 call by TCRdb cannot be tested. In germline, CDR1 is SSHAT, CDR2 FNYEAQ (reference sequence). The CDR3 totals 14 residues. This chain's CDR3 is CASSSDRSGNEQFF.